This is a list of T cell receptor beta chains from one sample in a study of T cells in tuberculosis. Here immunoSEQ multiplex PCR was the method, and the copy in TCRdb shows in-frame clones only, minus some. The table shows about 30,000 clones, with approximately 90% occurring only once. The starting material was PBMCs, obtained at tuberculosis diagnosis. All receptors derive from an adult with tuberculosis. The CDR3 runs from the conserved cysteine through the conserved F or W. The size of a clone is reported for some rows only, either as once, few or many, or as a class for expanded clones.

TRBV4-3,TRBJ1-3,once,CASSQAQDLSGNTIYF
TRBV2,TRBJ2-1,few,CASTYLAGLGEQFF
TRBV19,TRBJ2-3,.,CASSPGFPDTQYF
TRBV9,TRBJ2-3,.,CASSVVGGSRVTDTQYF
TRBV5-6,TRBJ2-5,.,CASSLGGRTRRETQYF
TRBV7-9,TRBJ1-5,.,CASSTPEKGASQPQHF
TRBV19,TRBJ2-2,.,CASSILRPGQRPDKNTGELFF
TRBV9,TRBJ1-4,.,CASSATGASGEKLFF
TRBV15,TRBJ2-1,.,CATSIQPSTSGGPPYHNEQFF
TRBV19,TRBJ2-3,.,CASSIDRSGSGMDTQYF
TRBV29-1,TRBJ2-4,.,CSVNTGDKNIQYF
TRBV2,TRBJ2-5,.,CASTRQPGQGQTQYF
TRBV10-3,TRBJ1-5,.,CAISEPGQGANQPQHF
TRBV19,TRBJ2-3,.,CASRRAGGTDTQYF
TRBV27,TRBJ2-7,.,CASSSPIREVRNEQYF
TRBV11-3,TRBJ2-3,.,CASSLAGGSDTQYF
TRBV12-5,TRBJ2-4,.,CASGLVEGQRAKNIQYF
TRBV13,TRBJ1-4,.,CASSRGQANEKLFF
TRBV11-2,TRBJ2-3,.,CASSLGTSGSTDTQYF
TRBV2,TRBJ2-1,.,CASSGRDTQRSYNEQFF
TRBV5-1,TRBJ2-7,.,CASSFGLAGVYEQYF
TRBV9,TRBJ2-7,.,CASSVKGERAYEQYF
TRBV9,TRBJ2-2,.,CASSVVASVTTGELFF
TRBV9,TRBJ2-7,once,CASRGGQGAYEQYF
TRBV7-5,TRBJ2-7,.,CARSSGTGDRLEYF
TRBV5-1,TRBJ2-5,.,CASSLSGDWNQETQYF
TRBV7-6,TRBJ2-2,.,CASSLNRAGSGELFF
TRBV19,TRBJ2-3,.,CASSKGLAGLAYTDTQYF
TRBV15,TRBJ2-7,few,CATSRDRTGSEQYF
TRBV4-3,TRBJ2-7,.,CASSQQTGTDSYEQYF
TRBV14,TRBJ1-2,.,CASSPDRYYGYTF
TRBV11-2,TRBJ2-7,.,CASSLGERGEQYF
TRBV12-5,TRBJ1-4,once,CASGSRRWGHQNEKLFF
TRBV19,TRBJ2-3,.,CATSARVTDTQYF
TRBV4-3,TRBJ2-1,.,CASSQDRGGYNEQFF
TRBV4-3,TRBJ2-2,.,CASSQDGTGGIGELFF
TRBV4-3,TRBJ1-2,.,CASSQATGGYYGYTF
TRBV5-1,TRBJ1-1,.,CASLPIEAEAFF
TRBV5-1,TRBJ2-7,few,CASSLVEGRNEQYF
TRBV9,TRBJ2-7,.,CASSSGLAAGQEQYF
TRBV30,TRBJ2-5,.,CAWGLGTSNQETQYF
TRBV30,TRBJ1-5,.,CAWSVREGQPQHF
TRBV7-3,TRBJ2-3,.,CASSLSPGDTQYF
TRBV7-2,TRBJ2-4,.,CASSLGVTTQNIQYF
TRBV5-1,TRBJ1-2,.,CASMPTQGHGYTF
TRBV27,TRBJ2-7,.,CASSFRAGEISYEQYF
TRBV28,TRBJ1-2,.,CASSSWTGLRGYGYTF
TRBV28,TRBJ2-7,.,CASSPFRLGTTYEQYF
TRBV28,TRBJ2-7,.,CASSPGGRRDEQYF
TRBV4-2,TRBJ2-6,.,CASSQRAGAGEAGANVLTF
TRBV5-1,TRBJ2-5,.,CASSVEGLEKETQYF
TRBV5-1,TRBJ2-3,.,CASSLRLAGDTQYF
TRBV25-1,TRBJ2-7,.,CASSESNYEQYF
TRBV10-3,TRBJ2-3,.,CAISEIPSGRDPRTDTQYF
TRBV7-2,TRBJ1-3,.,CASSGNSGNTIYF
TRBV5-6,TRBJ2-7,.,CASSLRDRGFYEQYF
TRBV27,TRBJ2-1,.,CASTLAGAGYNEQFF
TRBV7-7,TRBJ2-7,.,CASSLSLLADEQYF
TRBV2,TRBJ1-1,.,CASSSWDSLNTEAFF